This T cell receptor beta chain was captured in a study of beta chain features in type 1 diabetes. Points from the study as a whole: Significant though moderate, a shortening of TCRB CDR3s appeared in all four CD4+ subsets of Type 1 diabetes patients. Sequencing from cDNA could over-represent high-TCR-expressing cells. Shorter templates might be favored by PCR, and equally so in patients and in controls.

The authors reverse transcribed all of the isolated RNA, so sequencing captured expressed TCRB transcripts. Roughly 3.4 million reads per sample on average were obtained from naive, central memory and regulatory T cell samples. Using immunoSEQ multiplex PCR, the repertoire was profiled, and TCRdb retains in-frame clones only, with some absent. The data hold about 930,000 clones, with about 17% observed a single time. CDR3 length: 15 residues. V was pared by 5 bases and J by 9 bases, with 12 bases of the junction left unmatched. The germline V gene has CDR1 MNHEY and CDR2 SVGAGI. Remarks on this clone: Its target is unknown.

The sample consisted of naive CD4+ T cells from blood. The sequence was obtained from a woman between 18 and 29 years old in good health. The gene calls are TRBV6-5 and TRBJ2-1; 8 positions agree with TRBD2. The CDR3 coding sequence is TGTGCCAGCAGTACCCGAAGAACGGGAGGGTTTGAGCAGTTCTTC. Translating it yields CASSTRRTGGFEQFF.